Shown below are 29 T cell receptor beta chains from a single sample sequenced in a study of PD-1 blockade in classical Hodgkin lymphoma. After autologous stem cell transplantation all patients relapsed, and prior brentuximab vedotin exposure differed between cohorts. Clones were sequenced by immunoSEQ multiplex PCR, and TCRdb holds only the in-frame ones, with some missing. The data show roughly 150,000 clones, less than 80% seen once. Sequenced material: peripheral blood mononuclear cells (PBMCs), taken before the second cycle of nivolumab. These receptors all stem from a human donor with classical Hodgkin lymphoma.

The chain is built from TRBV5-1 and TRBJ2-5, with D unclear. CDR3 length equals 16 residues. The V end was cut by 2 bases, the J end by 0 bases, with 14 bases between. CDR1 and CDR2 (germline): SGHRS, YFSETQ. CDR3: CASSLVQAPYQETQYF. CDR3 sequence (DNA): TGCGCCAGCAGCTTAGTGCAGGCCCCGTACCAAGAGACCCAGTACTTC. The variable domain in full, with the rest retrieved from reference TRBV5-1 and TRBJ2-5, is KAGVTQTPRYLIKTRGQQVTLSCSPISGHRSVSWYQQTPGQGLQFLFEYFSETQRNKGNFPGRFSGRQFSNSRSEMNVSTLELGDSALYLCASSLVQAPYQETQYFGPGTRLLVL.

CDR3 in DNA: TGTGCCAGCAGCACCGGTAACGATGGGGAGACCCAGTACTTC. Translating gives CASSTGNDGETQYF. The V call is TRBV9, the J call TRBJ2-5, with D unresolved. CDR3 length: 14 amino acids. Between the trimmed V and J ends, which lost 4 bases and 5 bases, there was a span of 15 bases. The V gene's germline CDR1 is SGDLS and CDR2 YYNGEE.

The rearrangement links TRBV19 to TRBJ2-5, with TRBD1 matching 9 bases. Losses at the gene ends were 5 bases for V and 4 bases for J; bases not matched to a gene: 5. The CDR3 runs 14 residues. Germline CDR1 reads LNHDA; CDR2 reads SQIVND (reference sequence). CDR3 protein: CASSPGQGLETQYF. The CDR3 DNA follows: TGTGCCAGTAGTCCTGGACAGGGGCTAGAGACCCAGTACTTC.

The rearrangement links TRBV30 to TRBJ1-1, with a possible D match to TRBD1 (6 bases). V was clipped by 4 bases and J by 2 bases, with 11 bases between them. The CDR3 runs to 13 residues. The germline V gene encodes CDR1 GTSNPN and CDR2 SVGIG (reference sequence). CDR3 protein: CAWTTGPNTEAFF. The CDR3 DNA sequence: TGTGCCTGGACAACAGGGCCTAACACTGAAGCTTTCTTT.

V gene TRBV6-5 combines with J gene TRBJ1-4, with no clear D. The CDR3 spans 15 residues. The germline V gene has CDR1 MNHEY and CDR2 SVGAGI. V gave up 6 bases and J gave up 4 bases, with 15 bases separating them. The CDR3 DNA reads TGTGCCAGCAGCCCGCGAAGGGCTCTTAATGAAAAACTGTTTTTT. Its protein is CASSPRRALNEKLFF.

The chain links TRBV19 to TRBJ1-4; no clear D gene. Trimming pared 2 bases from V and 8 bases from J, leaving 15 bases between. Per germline, CDR1 LNHDA and CDR2 SQIVND (reference sequence). The CDR3 runs to 15 residues. For the CDR3, the DNA is TGTGCCAGTAGTATAAATCAGCCCGGGTTGGAAAAACTGTTTTTT. This gives the protein CASSINQPGLEKLFF.

This chain uses TRBV5-4 with TRBJ2-3; TRBD2 matches at 7 bases. This CDR3 has 16 residues. Trimming cost V 2 bases and J 1 base; bases outside gene matches: 7. The V gene's germline CDR1 is SGHNT and CDR2 YYREEE (reference sequence). CDR3 residues: CASSFGRERGTDTQYF. CDR3 sequence (DNA): TGTGCCAGCAGCTTTGGGAGGGAGAGGGGCACAGATACGCAGTATTTT.

This clone came up a few times. The V call is TRBV7-2, the J call TRBJ1-1; D perhaps matches TRBD1 (6 bases). The germline V gene has CDR1 SGHTA and CDR2 FQGNSA. The CDR3 is made up of 13 amino acids. V shed 3 bases and J shed 4 bases, with 9 bases lying between them. The CDR3 region is CASSFKGGTEAFF. The CDR3 nucleotides are TGTGCCAGCAGCTTTAAGGGGGGCACTGAAGCTTTCTTT.

This chain links TRBV10-1 with TRBJ2-3; TRBD1 or TRBD2 may be the D gene (5 bases each). The length of the CDR3 is 16 residues. Trimming removed 6 bases at V and 0 bases at J, with 16 bases between. CDR1 is WNHNN and CDR2 is SYGVQD in the germline V gene (reference sequence). The CDR3 sequence is CASRAGTDGSTDTQYF. As DNA, the CDR3 is TGCGCCAGCAGAGCCGGGACGGACGGAAGCACAGATACGCAGTATTTT.

There are a few counts of this clone. This chain joins TRBV18 and TRBJ1-4, with 9 positions matching TRBD1. The CDR3 has 15 amino acids. Germline V CDR1 and CDR2: KGHSH, LQKENI. The trim removed 2 bases at V and 7 bases at J, leaving 5 bases unmatched. For the CDR3, the DNA is TGTGCCAGCTCACCAGAGGGACAGGGCGGTGAAAAACTGTTTTTT. Its translation is CASSPEGQGGEKLFF. The whole variable domain, remainder taken from reference TRBV18 and TRBJ1-4, is NAGVMQNPRHLVRRRGQEARLRCSPMKGHSHVYWYRQLPEEGLKFMVYLQKENIIDESGMPKERFSAEFPKEGPSILRIQQVVRGDSAAYFCASSPEGQGGEKLFFGSGTQLSVL.

The J gene is TRBJ2-1, the V gene TRBV7-3, with TRBD1 matching over 10 bases. This CDR3 has 15 residues. After removal of 5 bases from V and 10 bases from J, the junction contained 11 bases not matched to a gene. CDR1 and CDR2 from the germline V gene are SGHTA and FQGTGA. The CDR3 bases are TGTGCCAGCAGCCCAAAGGGACAGGGGCGTTACGAGCAGTTCTTC. This codes for CASSPKGQGRYEQFF.

The J gene is TRBJ2-5, the V gene TRBV5-1; TRBD1 might be the D (7 bases). The V end lost 5 bases, the J end lost 5 bases, and 13 bases lay between the germline ends. CDR3 length equals 13 residues. Germline V gene sequence: CDR1 SGHRS, CDR2 YFSETQ. In DNA form, the CDR3 reads TGCGCCAGCAGGGATCCAGGGGGGGAGACCCAGTACTTC. Translating gives CASRDPGGETQYF.

The V and J genes are TRBV27 and TRBJ2-7, with D unresolved. V lost 3 bases and J 2 bases, leaving 11 bases between the germline ends. CDR3 length: 14 amino acids. Germline CDR1 MNHEY, CDR2 SMNVEV (reference sequence). In DNA, the CDR3 is TGTGCCAGCAGTTTCCTCGCCCCAGCCTACGAGCAGTACTTC. Protein product: CASSFLAPAYEQYF.

The gene calls are TRBV7-2 and TRBJ2-4, with 8 bases identical to TRBD2. Losses at the gene ends were 5 bases for V and 1 base for J; bases not matched to a gene: 13. The germline V gene encodes CDR1 SGHTA and CDR2 FQGNSA. The CDR3 extends over 18 amino acids. The CDR3 region has the DNA TGTGCCAGCAGCCCTAAAACAGCGGGAGTCAATGCCAAAAACATTCAGTACTTC. Translation: CASSPKTAGVNAKNIQYF.

The chain carries TRBV10-3 and TRBJ2-5, with 7 nucleotides matching TRBD2. Germline V gene sequence: CDR1 ENHRY, CDR2 SYGVKD. There are 13 residues in the CDR3. V lost 5 bases to trimming and J lost 5 bases; unmatched junction nucleotides: 5. CDR3 DNA sequence: TGTGCCATCAGTAAGGGAGGGGTCGAGACCCAGTACTTC. It yields the protein CAISKGGVETQYF.

This clone came up a few times. The chain uses TRBV18 and TRBJ1-4, with a possible D match to TRBD1 (6 bases). Germline V lookup: CDR1 KGHSH, CDR2 LQKENI. The CDR3 sequence is 15 residues long. V was shortened by 2 bases and J by 0 bases, with 7 bases between the two germline ends. The CDR3 DNA sequence: TGTGCCAGCTCACCAAGGACAGCAACTAATGAAAAACTGTTTTTT. Translating it yields CASSPRTATNEKLFF.

The rearrangement links TRBV28 to TRBJ2-7, with 7 positions matching TRBD2. The CDR3 has 17 amino acids. Germline V lookup: CDR1 MDHEN, CDR2 SYDVKM. V shed 3 bases, J shed 0 bases, and the junction held 11 bases outside the gene matches. The CDR3 loop is CASSLIPWGGSSYEQYF. CDR3 bases: TGTGCCAGCAGTTTGATCCCGTGGGGCGGGAGCTCCTACGAGCAGTACTTC.

The V gene is TRBV18, the J gene TRBJ2-7; D is unclear. Germline CDR1 and CDR2: KGHSH and LQKENI. CDR3 size: 14 residues. The V and J ends lost 3 bases and 0 bases respectively, with 9 bases between them. The CDR3 region has the DNA TGTGCCAGCTCACCGAGGACCAGCTCCTACGAGCAGTACTTC. Protein product: CASSPRTSSYEQYF.

This clone turned up a few times. The V and J genes are TRBV10-3 and TRBJ2-7; no definite D call. Germline CDR1 reads ENHRY; CDR2 reads SYGVKD. V lost 6 bases to trimming and J lost 3 bases, with 15 bases between them. The CDR3 consists of 14 residues. CDR3 DNA sequence: TGTGCCATCAGCGCCAACCCCCAGGTCTACGAGCAGTACTTC. As protein: CAISANPQVYEQYF.

V gene TRBV7-3 combines with J gene TRBJ2-4; 9 nucleotides line up with TRBD2. The germline gives CDR1 SGHTA, CDR2 FQGTGA. The CDR3 length is 16 residues. With 0 bases clipped from V and 4 bases from J, the junction kept 4 bases outside the gene matches. The CDR3 loop is CASSLTAGGRKNIQYF. CDR3 DNA sequence: TGTGCCAGCAGCTTAACGGCGGGAGGGAGGAAAAACATTCAGTACTTC.

V gene TRBV5-8 combines with J gene TRBJ2-7; TRBD1 agrees at 7 bases. V was clipped by 5 bases and J by 5 bases; unmatched bases: 4. Germline CDR1 is SGHTS and CDR2 is YDEGEE. This CDR3 is built from 12 residues. This chain's CDR3 is CASSTGVNEQYF. CDR3 DNA: TGTGCCAGCAGTACAGGGGTTAACGAGCAGTACTTC.

This clone was detected only once. The chain couples TRBV5-4 to TRBJ2-7, with D hard to call. V was trimmed by 0 bases and J by 3 bases, leaving 7 bases between them. The CDR3 consists of 13 residues. Germline CDR1 is SGHNT and CDR2 is YYREEE (reference sequence). The CDR3 is CASSLGGIYEQYF. CDR3 bases: TGTGCCAGCAGCTTGGGGGGAATCTACGAGCAGTACTTC. Supplemented by reference TRBV5-4 and TRBJ2-7, the full variable domain reads ETGVTQSPTHLIKTRGQQVTLRCSSQSGHNTVSWYQQALGQGPQFIFQYYREEENGRGNFPPRFSGLQFPNYSSELNVNALELDDSALYLCASSLGGIYEQYFGPGTRLTVT.

The V call is TRBV6-5, the J call TRBJ2-5; D is possibly TRBD1 or TRBD2 (5 bases each). The DNA end lines up better with TRBJ2-7; the J call may be wrong. The germline gives CDR1 MNHEY, CDR2 SVGAGI. This CDR3 has 14 amino acids. CDR3 loop: CASSSPGLSYEQYF. DNA for the CDR3: TGTGCCAGCAGTTCCCCGGGGCTGTCCTACGAGCAGTACTTC.

This sequence joins TRBV7-2 and TRBJ2-7; 9 bases match TRBD1. V lost 1 base, J lost 0 bases, and 1 base stayed unmatched. The CDR3 extends over 15 amino acids. Looked up from germline, CDR1 is SGHTA and CDR2 is FQGNSA. The CDR3 DNA follows: TGTGCCAGCAGCTTAGGGGGACAGGGCTCCTACGAGCAGTACTTC. Translation: CASSLGGQGSYEQYF.

The rearrangement uses TRBV29-1 and TRBJ1-5; no clear D gene. CDR3 length: 13 residues. Per the germline V gene, CDR1 is SQVTM and CDR2 is ANQGSEA. The V and J ends lost 4 bases and 4 bases respectively, with 11 bases between them. This chain's CDR3 is CSVVWGFNQPQHF. DNA for the CDR3: TGCAGCGTTGTTTGGGGTTTTAATCAGCCCCAGCATTTT.

The CDR3: CASSQELGGAGYTF. The CDR3 coding sequence is TGCGCCAGCAGCCAAGAACTAGGTGGGGCTGGCTACACCTTC. This rearrangement joins TRBV4-3 to TRBJ1-2, with D perhaps TRBD1 (5 bases). CDR3 length equals 14 residues. Trimming cost V 0 bases and J 7 bases, with 12 bases left between them. The germline V gene encodes CDR1 LGHNA and CDR2 YSLEER.

This clone has just a few counts. The V gene is TRBV27, the J gene TRBJ2-5; the D gene is possibly TRBD1 (6 bases). Germline lookup yields CDR1 MNHEY and CDR2 SMNVEV (reference sequence). There are 15 residues in the CDR3. V shed 6 bases and J shed 5 bases, with 19 bases lying between them. CDR3 sequence: CASSFILGGSETQYF. CDR3 in DNA: TGTGCCAGCAGCTTTATCCTAGGGGGATCCGAGACCCAGTACTTC.

The count of this clone is one. V and J are TRBV20-1 and TRBJ1-2; the D is unclear. CDR1 DFQATT and CDR2 SNEGSKA come from the germline V gene (reference sequence). Deletions cut 5 bases from V and 5 bases from J, with 6 bases between. The CDR3 is made up of 10 amino acids. The CDR3 loop is CSALGYGYTF. Written as DNA, the CDR3 is TGCAGTGCTCTAGGGTATGGCTACACCTTC.

The chain employs TRBV28 and TRBJ2-7; the match to TRBD2 covers 9 bases. Germline CDR1 MDHEN, CDR2 SYDVKM. The CDR3 length is 14 residues. J gave up 5 bases and V 3 bases, and 5 bases lay outside the gene matches. The CDR3 is CASSFAGGPHEQYF. DNA of the CDR3: TGTGCCAGCAGTTTCGCGGGGGGGCCCCACGAGCAGTACTTC.